These T cell receptor beta chains were read from a single sample in a study of shared clonotypes between healthy human individuals. Profiled with immunoSEQ multiplex PCR; TCRdb holds only in-frame clones, not every one. The sample has more than 150,000 clones, just under 95% seen once. Sequencing was performed on naive CD4+ T cells sorted from blood. All receptors derive from a woman in her twenties or thirties in good health. CDR3s include the opening cysteine and the closing phenylalanine or tryptophan. Each record gives: J gene, V gene, CDR3 protein.

J: TRBJ2-5
V: TRBV18
CDR3: CASSPPGLAVETQYF

J: TRBJ1-1
V: TRBV18
CDR3: CASSPRGGVLNTEAFF

J: TRBJ2-5
V: TRBV9
CDR3: CASSVVGRGAGETQYF

J: TRBJ2-6
V: TRBV14
CDR3: CASSHWTGRRRGANVLTF

J: TRBJ1-2
V: TRBV7-9
CDR3: CASSGPRAHLYGYTF

J: TRBJ2-1
V: TRBV5-1
CDR3: CASSFGGLEQFF

J: TRBJ2-7
V: TRBV27
CDR3: CASSFREGRSYEQYF

J: TRBJ2-7
V: TRBV7-9
CDR3: CASSPSRGLDYEQYF

J: TRBJ2-5
V: TRBV6-5
CDR3: CASSLKPGREYF

J: TRBJ2-7
V: TRBV28
CDR3: CASRSGQNYEQYF

J: TRBJ1-1
V: TRBV29-1
CDR3: CSVVSVPGEAFF

J: TRBJ2-5
V: TRBV18
CDR3: CASSPFHVAESILETQYF

J: .
V: TRBV15
CDR3: CATSRVRRVYEQYF

J: TRBJ2-7
V: TRBV11-2
CDR3: CASSRGTSGGYEQYF

J: TRBJ2-7
V: TRBV6-1
CDR3: CASSAAGRYEQYF

J: TRBJ2-7
V: TRBV18
CDR3: CASSPLSRQGAGEQYF

J: TRBJ1-1
V: TRBV28
CDR3: CASSLVRGQAFF

J: TRBJ2-5
V: TRBV10-3
CDR3: CASRRQAPQETQYF

J: TRBJ1-3
V: TRBV6-8
CDR3: CASSVGTHTSSGNTIYF

J: TRBJ2-3
V: TRBV29-1
CDR3: CSAGTSTDTQYF

J: TRBJ1-5
V: TRBV29-1
CDR3: CSGRAGPNQPQHF

J: TRBJ2-7
V: TRBV5-1
CDR3: CASSFLGAHEQYF

J: TRBJ2-1
V: TRBV18
CDR3: CASSRYSGRANNEQFF

J: TRBJ2-3
V: TRBV11-2
CDR3: CASSQTPGTSGSDTQYF

J: TRBJ2-1
V: TRBV19
CDR3: CASSKAPGQSYNEQFF

J: TRBJ2-1
V: TRBV28
CDR3: CATNEAPALNEQFF

J: TRBJ2-7
V: TRBV5-1
CDR3: CASSSGTGTYEQYF

J: TRBJ1-4
V: TRBV18
CDR3: CASSPSEKLFF

J: TRBJ2-3
V: TRBV14
CDR3: CASSPRLGGAPDTQYF

J: TRBJ1-5
V: TRBV28
CDR3: CASRVGDNQKLQHF

J: TRBJ1-1
V: TRBV11-1
CDR3: CASSPAQDRAVPGAFF

J: TRBJ1-5
V: TRBV19
CDR3: CASSLTGDQPQHF

J: TRBJ2-1
V: TRBV4-2
CDR3: CASQLVVGARRVEQFF

J: TRBJ2-7
V: TRBV11-2
CDR3: CASSHDSLAGKGSYEQYF

J: TRBJ1-1
V: TRBV7-2
CDR3: CASSLGMNTEAFF

J: .
V: TRBV5-1
CDR3: CASSPNRPGQGSYEQYF

J: TRBJ2-7
V: TRBV10-3
CDR3: CAISPQGGEQYF

J: TRBJ1-1
V: TRBV6-5
CDR3: CASSYSEMNTEAFF

J: TRBJ2-3
V: TRBV14
CDR3: CASSQQSTDTQYF

J: TRBJ1-1
V: TRBV5-1
CDR3: CASSAQGPSQNTEAFF

J: TRBJ2-3
V: TRBV19
CDR3: CARLGQGVADTQYF

J: TRBJ1-2
V: TRBV19
CDR3: CASSTPTQGSNYGYTF

J: TRBJ1-1
V: TRBV6-5
CDR3: CASRYGARSHVTEAFF

J: TRBJ2-7
V: TRBV7-7
CDR3: CASSLDHGPYEQYF

J: TRBJ2-7
V: TRBV28
CDR3: CASSAAGTVNYEQYF

J: TRBJ1-1
V: TRBV5-1
CDR3: CASVIGTGGTEAFF

J: TRBJ2-7
V: TRBV5-5
CDR3: CASSLVSSNYEQYF

J: TRBJ2-3
V: TRBV19
CDR3: CASSIGGTDTQYF

J: TRBJ2-4
V: TRBV5-1
CDR3: CASSLGLAGGRNIQYF

J: TRBJ2-7
V: TRBV4-1
CDR3: CASSQESLAGVYEQYF

J: TRBJ2-5
V: TRBV2
CDR3: CAYSTGQETQYF

J: TRBJ2-3
V: TRBV27
CDR3: CASSSPGGRNTQYF

J: TRBJ2-7
V: TRBV11-2
CDR3: CASSPRYYEQYF

J: TRBJ1-2
V: TRBV28
CDR3: CASSLVDYGYTF